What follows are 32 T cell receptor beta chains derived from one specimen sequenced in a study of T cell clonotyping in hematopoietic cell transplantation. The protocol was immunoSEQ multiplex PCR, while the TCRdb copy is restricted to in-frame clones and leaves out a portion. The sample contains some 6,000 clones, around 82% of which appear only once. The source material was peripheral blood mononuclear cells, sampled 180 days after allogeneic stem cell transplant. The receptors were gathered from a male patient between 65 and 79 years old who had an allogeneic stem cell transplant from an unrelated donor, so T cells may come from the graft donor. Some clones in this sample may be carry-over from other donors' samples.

This chain's CDR3 is CASSTTGSRLGSGNTIYF. CDR3 bases: TGTGCCAGTAGTACGACAGGATCCCGCCTCGGCTCTGGAAACACCATATATTTT. The chain combines TRBV19 with TRBJ1-3, with TRBD1 as a possible D gene (6 bases). Germline V gene sequence: CDR1 LNHDA, CDR2 SQIVND (reference sequence). The V gene lost 4 bases and the J gene lost 0 bases, with 19 bases spanning the gap. The CDR3 has 18 residues. Filled out from reference TRBV19 and TRBJ1-3, the complete variable domain reads DGGITQSPKYLFRKEGQNVTLSCEQNLNHDAMYWYRQDPGQGLRLIYYSQIVNDFQKGDIAEGYSVSREKKESFPLTVTSAQKNPTAFYLCASSTTGSRLGSGNTIYFGEGSWLTVV.

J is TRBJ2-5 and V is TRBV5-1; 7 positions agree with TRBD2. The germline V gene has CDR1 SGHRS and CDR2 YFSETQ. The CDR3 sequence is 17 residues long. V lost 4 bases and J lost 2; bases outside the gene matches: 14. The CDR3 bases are TGCGCCAGCAGCCGGGGCGATAGCGGGCGACGTCAAGAGACCCAGTACTTC. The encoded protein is CASSRGDSGRRQETQYF.

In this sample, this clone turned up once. CDR3 residues: CASSHYRSPGQPQHF. In DNA form, the CDR3 reads TGCGCCAGCAGCCACTACCGATCCCCCGGTCAGCCCCAGCATTTT. The gene calls are TRBV4-1 and TRBJ1-5; D gene unclear. This CDR3 has 15 residues. Germline V gene data show CDR1 as MGHRA and CDR2 as YSYEKL. Trimming shortened V by 3 bases and J by 6 bases, and 15 bases separated the two germline ends.

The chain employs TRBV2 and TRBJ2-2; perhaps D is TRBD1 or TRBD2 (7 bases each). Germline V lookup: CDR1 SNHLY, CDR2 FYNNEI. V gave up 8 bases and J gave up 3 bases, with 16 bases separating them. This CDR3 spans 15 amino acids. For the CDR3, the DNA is TGTGCCAGCGGAGGGAGGGGGCGCGACACCGGGGAGCTGTTTTTT. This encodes CASGGRGRDTGELFF.

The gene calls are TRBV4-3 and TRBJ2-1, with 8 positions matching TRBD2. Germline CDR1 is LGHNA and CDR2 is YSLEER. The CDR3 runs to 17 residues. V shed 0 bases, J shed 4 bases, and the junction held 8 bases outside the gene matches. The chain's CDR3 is CASSQDSLAGSYNEQFF. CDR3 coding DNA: TGCGCCAGCAGCCAAGATAGTCTAGCGGGTTCTTACAATGAGCAGTTCTTC.

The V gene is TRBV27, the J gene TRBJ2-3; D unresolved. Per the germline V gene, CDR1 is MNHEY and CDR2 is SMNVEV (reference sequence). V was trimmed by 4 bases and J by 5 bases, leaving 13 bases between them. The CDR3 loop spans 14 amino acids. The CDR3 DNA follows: TGTGCCAGCAGTTCCCGGCTAGACCAAGATACGCAGTATTTT. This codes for CASSSRLDQDTQYF.

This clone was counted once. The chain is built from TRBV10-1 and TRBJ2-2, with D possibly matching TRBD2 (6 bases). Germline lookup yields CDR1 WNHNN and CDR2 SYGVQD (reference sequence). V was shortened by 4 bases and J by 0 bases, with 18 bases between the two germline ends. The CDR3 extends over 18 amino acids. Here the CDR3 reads CASSGGVADNANTGELFF. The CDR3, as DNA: TGCGCCAGCAGTGGGGGGGTAGCGGACAACGCGAACACCGGGGAGCTGTTTTTT.

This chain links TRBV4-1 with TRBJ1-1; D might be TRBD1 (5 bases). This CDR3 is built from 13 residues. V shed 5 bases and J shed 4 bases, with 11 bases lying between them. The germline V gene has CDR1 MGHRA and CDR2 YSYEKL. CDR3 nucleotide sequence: TGCGCCAGCAGCTTCCGACAGCTCACTGAAGCTTTCTTT. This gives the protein CASSFRQLTEAFF.

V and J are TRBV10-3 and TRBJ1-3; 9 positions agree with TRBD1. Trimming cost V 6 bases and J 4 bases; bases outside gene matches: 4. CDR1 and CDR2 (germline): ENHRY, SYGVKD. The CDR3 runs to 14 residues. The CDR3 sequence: CAIRGTGKGNTIYF. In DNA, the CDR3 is TGTGCCATCAGGGGGACAGGGAAGGGAAACACCATATATTTT.

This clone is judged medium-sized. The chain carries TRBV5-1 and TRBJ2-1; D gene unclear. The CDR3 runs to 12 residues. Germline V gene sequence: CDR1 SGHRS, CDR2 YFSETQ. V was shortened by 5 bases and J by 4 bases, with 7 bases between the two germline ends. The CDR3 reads CASRQMYNEQFF. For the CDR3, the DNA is TGCGCCAGCAGACAGATGTACAATGAGCAGTTCTTC.

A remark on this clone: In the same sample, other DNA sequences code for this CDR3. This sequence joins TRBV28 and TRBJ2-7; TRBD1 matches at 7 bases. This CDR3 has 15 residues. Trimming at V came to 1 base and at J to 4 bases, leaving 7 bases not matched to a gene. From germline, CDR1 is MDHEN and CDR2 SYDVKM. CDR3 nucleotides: TGTGCCAGCAGTTTATTAGGGGGCGATTTGTACGAGCAGTACTTC. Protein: CASSLLGGDLYEQYF.

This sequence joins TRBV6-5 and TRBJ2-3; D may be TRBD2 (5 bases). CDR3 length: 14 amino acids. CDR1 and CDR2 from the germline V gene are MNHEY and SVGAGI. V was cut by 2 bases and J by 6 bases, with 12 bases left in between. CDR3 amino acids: CASSYKRGRDTQYF. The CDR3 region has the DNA TGTGCCAGCAGTTACAAACGGGGAAGGGATACGCAGTATTTT.

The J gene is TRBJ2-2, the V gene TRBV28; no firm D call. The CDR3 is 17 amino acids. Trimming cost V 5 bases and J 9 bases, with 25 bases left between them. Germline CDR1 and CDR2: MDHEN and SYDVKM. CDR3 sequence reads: CASSMLGWVSGGRELFF. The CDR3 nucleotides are TGTGCCAGCAGTATGCTGGGATGGGTCTCGGGCGGACGGGAGCTGTTTTTT.

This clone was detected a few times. The CDR3 protein is CASSPRDRKGYEQYF. As DNA, the CDR3 is TGTGCCAGTAGTCCCCGGGACAGGAAAGGATACGAGCAGTACTTC. V gene TRBV19 combines with J gene TRBJ2-7; 8 bases fit TRBD1. J was trimmed by 4 bases and V by 5 bases; bases with no gene match: 10. The germline V gene encodes CDR1 LNHDA and CDR2 SQIVND (reference sequence). The CDR3 is made up of 15 amino acids. Together with reference TRBV19 and TRBJ2-7, the CDR3 gives the full variable domain: DGGITQSPKYLFRKEGQNVTLSCEQNLNHDAMYWYRQDPGQGLRLIYYSQIVNDFQKGDIAEGYSVSREKKESFPLTVTSAQKNPTAFYLCASSPRDRKGYEQYFGPGTRLTVT.

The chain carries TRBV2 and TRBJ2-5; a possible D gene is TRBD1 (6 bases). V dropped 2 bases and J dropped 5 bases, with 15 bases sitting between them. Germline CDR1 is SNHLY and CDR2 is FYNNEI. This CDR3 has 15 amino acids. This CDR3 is CASSEFSGVGETQYF. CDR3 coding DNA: TGTGCCAGCAGTGAATTCTCAGGGGTTGGGGAGACCCAGTACTTC.

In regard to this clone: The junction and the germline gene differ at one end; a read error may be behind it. CDR3 sequence reads: CASSGGLDSSEQYF. DNA of the CDR3: TGTGCCAGCAGTGGGGGACTGGATTCCTCCGAGCAGTACTTC. The chain uses TRBV2 and TRBJ2-7; D is possibly TRBD2 (6 bases). The CDR3 spans 14 residues. Looked up from germline, CDR1 is SNHLY and CDR2 is FYNNEI.

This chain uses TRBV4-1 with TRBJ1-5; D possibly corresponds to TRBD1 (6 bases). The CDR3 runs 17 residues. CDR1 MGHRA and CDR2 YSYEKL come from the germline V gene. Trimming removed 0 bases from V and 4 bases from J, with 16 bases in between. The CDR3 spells CASSQEEGSRGNQPQHF. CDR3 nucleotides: TGCGCCAGCAGCCAAGAGGAGGGGTCCAGGGGTAATCAGCCCCAGCATTTT.

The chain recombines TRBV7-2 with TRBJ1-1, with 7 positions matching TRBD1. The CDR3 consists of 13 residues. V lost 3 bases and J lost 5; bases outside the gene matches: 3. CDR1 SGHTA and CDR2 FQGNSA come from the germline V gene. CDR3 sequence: CASSFNRGTEAFF. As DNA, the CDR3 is TGTGCCAGCAGCTTCAACAGGGGAACTGAAGCTTTCTTT.

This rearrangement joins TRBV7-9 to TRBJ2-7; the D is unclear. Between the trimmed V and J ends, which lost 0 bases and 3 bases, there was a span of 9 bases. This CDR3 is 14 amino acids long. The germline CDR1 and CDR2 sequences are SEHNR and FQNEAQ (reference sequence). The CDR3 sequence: CASSLAGVDYEQYF. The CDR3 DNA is TGTGCCAGCAGCTTAGCCGGCGTAGACTACGAGCAGTACTTC.

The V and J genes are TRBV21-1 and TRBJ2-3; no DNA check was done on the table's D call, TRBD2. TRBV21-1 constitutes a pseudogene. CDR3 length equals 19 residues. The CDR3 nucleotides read TGTGCCAGCAGCAGATCCCCTGGTCAGCGGGAGCGTTGCACAGATACGCAGTATTTT. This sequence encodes CASSRSPGQRERCTDTQYF.

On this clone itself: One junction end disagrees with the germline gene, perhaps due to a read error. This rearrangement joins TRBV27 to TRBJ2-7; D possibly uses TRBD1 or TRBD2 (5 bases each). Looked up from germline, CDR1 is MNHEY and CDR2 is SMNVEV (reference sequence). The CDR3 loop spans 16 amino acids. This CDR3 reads CASSYTYIAEDTFHHF. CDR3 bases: TGTGCCAGCAGTTACACTTACATCGCGGAGGACACATTTCACCACTTC.

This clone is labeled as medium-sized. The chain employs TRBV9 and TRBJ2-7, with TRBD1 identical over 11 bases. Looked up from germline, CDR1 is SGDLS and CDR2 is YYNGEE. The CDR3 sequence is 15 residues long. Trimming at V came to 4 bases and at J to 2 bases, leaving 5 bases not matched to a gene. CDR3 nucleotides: TGTGCCAGCAGCTCGGGACAGGGGGTTACCTACGAGCAGTACTTC. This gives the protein CASSSGQGVTYEQYF.

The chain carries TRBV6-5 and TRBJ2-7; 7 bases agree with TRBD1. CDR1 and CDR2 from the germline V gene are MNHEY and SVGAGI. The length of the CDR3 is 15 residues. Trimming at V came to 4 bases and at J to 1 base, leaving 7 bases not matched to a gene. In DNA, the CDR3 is TGTGCCAGCAGTTTTACTCAGACAGGGTCCTACGAGCAGTACTTC. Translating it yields CASSFTQTGSYEQYF.

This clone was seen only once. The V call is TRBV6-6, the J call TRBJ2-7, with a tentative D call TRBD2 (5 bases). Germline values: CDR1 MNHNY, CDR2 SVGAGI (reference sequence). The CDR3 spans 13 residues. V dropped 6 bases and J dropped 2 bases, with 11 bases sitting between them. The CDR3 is CASRADSPYEQYF. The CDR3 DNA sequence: TGTGCCAGCAGAGCGGACTCTCCCTACGAGCAGTACTTC.

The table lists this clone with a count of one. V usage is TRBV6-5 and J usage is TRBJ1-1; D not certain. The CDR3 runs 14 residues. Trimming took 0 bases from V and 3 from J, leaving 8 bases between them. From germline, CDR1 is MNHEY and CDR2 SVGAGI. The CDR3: CASSYSFLDTEAFF. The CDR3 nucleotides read TGTGCCAGCAGTTACTCTTTCCTAGACACTGAAGCTTTCTTT.

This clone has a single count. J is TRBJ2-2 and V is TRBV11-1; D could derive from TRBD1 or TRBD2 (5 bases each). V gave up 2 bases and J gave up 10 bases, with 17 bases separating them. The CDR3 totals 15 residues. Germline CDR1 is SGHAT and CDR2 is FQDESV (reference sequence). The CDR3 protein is CASSLMGTSDEELFF. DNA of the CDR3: TGTGCCAGCAGCTTAATGGGGACCTCCGACGAGGAGCTGTTTTTT.

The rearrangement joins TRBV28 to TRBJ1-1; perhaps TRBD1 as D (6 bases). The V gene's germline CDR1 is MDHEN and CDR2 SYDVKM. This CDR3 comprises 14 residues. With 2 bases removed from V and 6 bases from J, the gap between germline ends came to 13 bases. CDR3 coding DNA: TGTGCCAGCAGTTTACCGGGGGCAGGGGCTGAAGCTTTCTTT. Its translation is CASSLPGAGAEAFF.

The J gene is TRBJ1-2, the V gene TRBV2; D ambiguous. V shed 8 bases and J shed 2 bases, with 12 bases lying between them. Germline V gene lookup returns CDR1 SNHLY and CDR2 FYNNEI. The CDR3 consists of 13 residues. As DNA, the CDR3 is TGTGCCAGCCTCCCCATAAGAAACTATGGCTACACCTTC. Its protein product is CASLPIRNYGYTF.

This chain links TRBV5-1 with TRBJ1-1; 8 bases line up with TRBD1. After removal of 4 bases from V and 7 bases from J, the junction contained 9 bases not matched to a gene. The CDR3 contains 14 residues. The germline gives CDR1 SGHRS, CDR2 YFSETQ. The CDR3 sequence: CASSPQTGVVEAFF. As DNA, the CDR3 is TGCGCCAGCAGCCCCCAGACAGGGGTGGTTGAAGCTTTCTTT.

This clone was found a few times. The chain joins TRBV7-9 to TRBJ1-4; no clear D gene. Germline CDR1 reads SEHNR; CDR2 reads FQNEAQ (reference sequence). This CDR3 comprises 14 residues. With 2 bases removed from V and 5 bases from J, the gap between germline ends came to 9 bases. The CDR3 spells CASSLLTNNEKLFF. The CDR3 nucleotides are TGTGCCAGCAGCTTATTGACCAACAATGAAAAACTGTTTTTT.

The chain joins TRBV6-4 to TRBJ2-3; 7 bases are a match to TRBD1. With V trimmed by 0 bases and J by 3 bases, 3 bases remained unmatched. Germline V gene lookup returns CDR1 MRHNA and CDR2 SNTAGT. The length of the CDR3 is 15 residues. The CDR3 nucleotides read TGTGCCAGCAGTGACTCAGGGGGCGCGACAGATACGCAGTATTTT. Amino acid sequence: CASSDSGGATDTQYF.

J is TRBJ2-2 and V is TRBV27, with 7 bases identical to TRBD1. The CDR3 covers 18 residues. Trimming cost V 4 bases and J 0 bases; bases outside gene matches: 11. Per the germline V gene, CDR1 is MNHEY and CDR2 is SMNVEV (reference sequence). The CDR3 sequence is CASSSRFPGTANTGELFF. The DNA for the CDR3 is TGTGCCAGCAGTTCGCGATTCCCCGGGACAGCGAACACCGGGGAGCTGTTTTTT.